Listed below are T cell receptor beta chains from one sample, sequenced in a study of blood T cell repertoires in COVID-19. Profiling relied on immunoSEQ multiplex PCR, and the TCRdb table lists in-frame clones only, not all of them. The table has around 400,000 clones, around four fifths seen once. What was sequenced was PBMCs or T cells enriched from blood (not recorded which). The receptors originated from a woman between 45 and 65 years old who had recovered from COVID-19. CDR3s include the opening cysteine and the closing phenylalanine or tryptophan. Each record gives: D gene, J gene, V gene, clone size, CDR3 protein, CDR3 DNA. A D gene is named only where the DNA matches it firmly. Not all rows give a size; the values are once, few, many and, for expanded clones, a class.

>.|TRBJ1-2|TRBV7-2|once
CASSPGTRFGYTF
TGTGCCAGCAGCCCGGGTACCCGTTTTGGCTACACCTTC
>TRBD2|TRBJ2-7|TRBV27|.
CASSLGGGYEQYF
TGTGCCAGCAGTTTAGGCGGGGGCTACGAGCAGTACTTC
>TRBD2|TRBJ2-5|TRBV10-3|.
CAISPGTSGGARGKTQYF
TGTGCCATCAGTCCCGGGACTAGCGGGGGGGCGAGAGGAAAGACCCAGTACTTC
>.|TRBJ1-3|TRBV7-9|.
CASSLVTGTGGNTIYF
TGTGCCAGCAGCTTAGTCACAGGGACCGGGGGAAACACCATATATTTT
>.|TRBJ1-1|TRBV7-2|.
CASTQGEANTEAFF
TGTGCCAGCACCCAAGGGGAGGCGAACACTGAAGCTTTCTTT
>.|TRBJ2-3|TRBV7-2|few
CASSSRQSTDTQYF
TGTGCCAGCAGCTCTCGACAGTCCACAGATACGCAGTATTTT
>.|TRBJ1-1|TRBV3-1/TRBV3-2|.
CASSQGGRDAFF
TGTGCCAGCAGCCAAGGTGGGAGGGATGCTTTCTTT
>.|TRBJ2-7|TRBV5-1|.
CASSGSAGAHYEQYF
TGCGCCAGCAGCGGCTCAGCAGGGGCTCACTACGAGCAGTACTTC
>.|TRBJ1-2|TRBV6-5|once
CASSYGYEAGYTF
TGTGCCAGCAGTTACGGTTACGAGGCGGGCTACACCTTC
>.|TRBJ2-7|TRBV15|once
CATSRDRGEQYF
TGTGCCACCAGCAGAGATCGGGGCGAGCAGTACTTC
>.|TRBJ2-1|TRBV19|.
CAGRNEQFF
TGTGCCGGGAGGAATGAGCAGTTCTTC
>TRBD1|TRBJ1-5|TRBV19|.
CASSMRGGQGRNQPQHF
TGTGCCAGTAGTATGAGAGGGGGACAGGGTCGCAATCAGCCCCAGCATTTT
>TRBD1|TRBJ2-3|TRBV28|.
CASSAGTGGKGDTQYF
TGTGCCAGCAGCGCCGGGACAGGGGGCAAAGGAGATACGCAGTATTTT
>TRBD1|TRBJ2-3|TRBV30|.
CGTGQVPDTQYF
TGTGGGACAGGGCAGGTTCCAGATACGCAGTATTTT
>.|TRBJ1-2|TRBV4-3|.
CASSQDTNYGYTF
TGCGCCAGCAGCCAAGACACTAACTATGGCTACACCTTC
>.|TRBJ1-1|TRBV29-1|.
CSVAAAGRNTEAFF
TGCAGCGTTGCAGCCGCGGGGAGAAACACTGAAGCTTTCTTT
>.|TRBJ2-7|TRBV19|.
CATGDRHDAYEQYF
TGTGCCACCGGTGACAGACACGACGCCTACGAGCAGTACTTC
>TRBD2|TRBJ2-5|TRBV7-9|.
CASSVAGGQETQYF
TGTGCCAGCAGCGTAGCGGGGGGGCAAGAGACCCAGTACTTC
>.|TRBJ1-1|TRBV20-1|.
CSASGGGANTEAFF
TGCAGTGCTAGTGGGGGAGGCGCAAACACTGAAGCTTTCTTT
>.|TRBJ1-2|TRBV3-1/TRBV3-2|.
CASSQELAESNYGYTF
TGTGCCAGCAGCCAAGAACTGGCGGAATCTAACTATGGCTACACCTTC
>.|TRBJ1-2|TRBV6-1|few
CASSENSYGYTF
TGTGCCAGCAGTGAAAACAGCTATGGCTACACCTTC
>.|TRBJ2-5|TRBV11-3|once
CASSPGVQGPQETQYF
TGTGCCAGCAGCCCAGGGGTCCAGGGACCCCAAGAGACCCAGTACTTC
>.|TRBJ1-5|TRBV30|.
CAWSPGSNQPQHF
TGTGCCTGGAGTCCCGGTAGCAATCAGCCCCAGCATTTT
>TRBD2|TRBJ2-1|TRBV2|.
CASSESSGYNEQFF
TGTGCCAGCAGTGAATCTAGCGGATACAATGAGCAGTTCTTC
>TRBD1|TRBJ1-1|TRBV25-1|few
CASSGVDRVEAFF
TGTGCCAGCAGTGGAGTCGACAGGGTTGAAGCTTTCTTT
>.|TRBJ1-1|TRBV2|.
CASSLRFDTEAFF
TGTGCCAGCAGTCTGAGGTTCGACACTGAAGCTTTCTTT
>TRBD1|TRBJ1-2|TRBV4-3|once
CASSQDRQGALGYTF
TGCGCCAGCAGCCAAGATAGGCAGGGGGCGCTTGGCTACACCTTC
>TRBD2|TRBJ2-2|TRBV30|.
CAWSVTGGFITGELFF
TGTGCCTGGAGTGTTACGGGAGGGTTCATCACCGGGGAGCTGTTTTTT
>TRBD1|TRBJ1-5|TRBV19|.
CASSVGDRDNQPQHF
TGTGCCAGTAGTGTGGGGGACAGAGATAATCAGCCCCAGCATTTT
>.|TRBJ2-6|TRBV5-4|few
CASSLDRARPGANVLTF
TGTGCCAGCAGCTTGGACAGGGCACGCCCTGGGGCCAACGTCCTGACTTTC
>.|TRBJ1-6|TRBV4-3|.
CASSQDLIRDSPLHF
TGCGCCAGCAGCCAAGATCTGATCCGCGATTCACCCCTCCACTTT
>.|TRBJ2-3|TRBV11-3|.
CASNPQTGDTQYF
TGTGCCAGCAACCCACAAACGGGAGATACGCAGTATTTT
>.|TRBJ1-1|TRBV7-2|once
CASSVDMMSTEAFF
TGTGCCAGCAGCGTCGACATGATGAGCACTGAAGCTTTCTTT
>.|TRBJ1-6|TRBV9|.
CASSARAAHSPLHF
TGTGCCAGCAGCGCCAGGGCGGCCCATTCACCCCTCCACTTT
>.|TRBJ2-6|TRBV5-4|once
CASTRGGGASGGANVLTF
TGTGCCAGCACCCGCGGCGGGGGCGCGTCGGGTGGGGCCAACGTCCTGACTTTC
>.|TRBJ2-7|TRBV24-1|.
CATSDSGGEQYF
TGTGCCACCAGTGATTCCGGGGGCGAGCAGTACTTC
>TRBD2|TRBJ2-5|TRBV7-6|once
CASSLEAGGTGETQYF
TGTGCCAGCAGCTTAGAGGCGGGAGGGACTGGAGAGACCCAGTACTTC
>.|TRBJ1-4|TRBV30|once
CAWTPTGRNEKLFF
TGTGCCTGGACTCCAACCGGGAGGAATGAAAAACTGTTTTTT
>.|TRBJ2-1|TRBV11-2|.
CASSLLSGSRHEQFF
TGTGCCAGCAGCTTGTTATCCGGGAGTCGTCATGAGCAGTTCTTC
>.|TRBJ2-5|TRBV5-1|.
CASSSAPKRLGQETQYF
TGCGCCAGCAGCTCGGCCCCGAAGCGACTAGGACAAGAGACCCAGTACTTC
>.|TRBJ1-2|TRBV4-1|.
CASSLLQGEPNYGYTF
TGCGCCAGCAGCCTATTACAGGGAGAGCCTAACTATGGCTACACCTTC
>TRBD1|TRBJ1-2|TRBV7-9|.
CASSADSGTGSYGYTF
TGTGCCAGCAGCGCCGACTCCGGGACAGGGTCCTATGGCTACACCTTC
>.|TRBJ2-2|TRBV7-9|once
CASSLGAGNFDTGELFF
TGTGCCAGCAGCTTAGGGGCAGGGAACTTTGACACCGGGGAGCTGTTTTTT
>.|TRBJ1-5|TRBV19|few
CASSKGQLSYSNQPQHF
TGTGCCAGTAGTAAAGGACAGCTGTCCTATAGCAATCAGCCCCAGCATTTT
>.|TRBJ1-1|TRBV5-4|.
CASSLVLGAEAFF
TGTGCCAGCAGCTTGGTTTTGGGGGCCGAAGCTTTCTTT
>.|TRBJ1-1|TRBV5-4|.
CASSLGAGNTEAFF
TGTGCCAGCAGCTTGGGGGCAGGGAACACTGAAGCTTTCTTT
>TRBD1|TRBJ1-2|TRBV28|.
CASSHRGQVMDYGYTF
TGTGCCAGCAGCCACAGGGGGCAGGTTATGGACTATGGCTACACCTTC
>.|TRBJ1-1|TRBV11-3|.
CASSLEAGDTEAFF
TGTGCCAGCAGCTTAGAGGCAGGGGACACTGAAGCTTTCTTT
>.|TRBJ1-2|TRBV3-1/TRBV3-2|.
CASSFRDIQAGYTF
TGTGCCAGCAGTTTCCGGGACATCCAAGCGGGCTACACCTTC
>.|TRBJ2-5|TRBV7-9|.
CASSVSGWGETQYF
TGTGCCAGCAGCGTCTCGGGGTGGGGAGAGACCCAGTACTTC
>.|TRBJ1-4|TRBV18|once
CASSSTDSDEKLFF
TGTGCCAGCTCTAGTACTGACTCGGATGAAAAACTGTTTTTT
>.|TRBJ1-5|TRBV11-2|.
CASSLEGWGDQPQHF
TGTGCCAGCAGCTTAGAAGGGTGGGGGGATCAGCCCCAGCATTTT
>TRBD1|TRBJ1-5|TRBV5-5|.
CASSLKPTGGFQPQHF
TGTGCCAGCAGCTTAAAACCTACAGGGGGCTTCCAGCCCCAGCATTTT